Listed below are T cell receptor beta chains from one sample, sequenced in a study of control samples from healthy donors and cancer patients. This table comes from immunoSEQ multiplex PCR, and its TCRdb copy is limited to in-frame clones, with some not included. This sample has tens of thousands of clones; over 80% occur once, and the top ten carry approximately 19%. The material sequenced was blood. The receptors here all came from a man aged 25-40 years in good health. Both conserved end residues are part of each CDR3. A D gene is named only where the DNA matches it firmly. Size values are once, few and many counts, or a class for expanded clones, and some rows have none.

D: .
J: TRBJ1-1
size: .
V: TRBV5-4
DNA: TGTGCCAGCAGGAACGGGGGGGAGCACACTGAAGCTTTCTTT
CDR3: CASRNGGEHTEAFF

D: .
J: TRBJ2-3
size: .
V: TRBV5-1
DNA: TGCGCCAGCAGAACCGGGACATCTATCACAGATACGCAGTATTTT
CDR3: CASRTGTSITDTQYF

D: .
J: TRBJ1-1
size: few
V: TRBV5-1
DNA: TGCGCCAGCAGCTTGGAAGTGAACACTGAAGCTTTCTTT
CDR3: CASSLEVNTEAFF

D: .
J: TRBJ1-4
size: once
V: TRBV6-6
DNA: TGTGCCAGCAGTACTCTCGGGGGAGGGAATGAAAAACTGTTTTTT
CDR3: CASSTLGGGNEKLFF

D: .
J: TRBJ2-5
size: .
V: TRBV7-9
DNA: TGTGCCAGCTCCCAATCGTTAGGGGGATTAGAGACCCAGTACTTC
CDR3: CASSQSLGGLETQYF

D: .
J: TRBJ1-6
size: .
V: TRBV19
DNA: TGTGCCAGTACCCCTGGGACGGCCCCTAATTCACCCCTCCACTTT
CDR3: CASTPGTAPNSPLHF

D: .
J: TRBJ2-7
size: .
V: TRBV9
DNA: TGTGCCAGCAGTTCCGGGGGTTTCTACGAGCAGTACTTC
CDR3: CASSSGGFYEQYF

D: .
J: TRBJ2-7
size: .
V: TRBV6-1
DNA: TGTGCCAGCAGTGAAGCGGGGGGCCCAACCTACGAGCAGTACTTC
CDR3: CASSEAGGPTYEQYF

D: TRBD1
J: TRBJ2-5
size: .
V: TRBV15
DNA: TGTGCCACCAGCATAGACAGGGCCGGAGAGACCCAGTACTTC
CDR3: CATSIDRAGETQYF

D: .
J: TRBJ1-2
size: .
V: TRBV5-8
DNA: TGTGCCAGCAGCTTAGCCCAACCCGACCGACACTCCTATGGCTACACCTTC
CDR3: CASSLAQPDRHSYGYTF

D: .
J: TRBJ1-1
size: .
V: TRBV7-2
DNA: TGTGCCAGCAGCTTATCGTTGGTGGGGGCGCCCACTGAAGCTTTCTTT
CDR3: CASSLSLVGAPTEAFF

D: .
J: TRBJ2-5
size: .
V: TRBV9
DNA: TGTGCCAGCAGCGTGAACCGTGGAGAGACCCAGTACTTC
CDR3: CASSVNRGETQYF

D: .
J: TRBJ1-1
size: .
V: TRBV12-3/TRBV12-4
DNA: TGTGCCAGCAGGGGACTACCGAACACTGAAGCTTTCTTT
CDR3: CASRGLPNTEAFF

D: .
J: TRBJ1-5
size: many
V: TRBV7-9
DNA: TGTGCCAGCCGGGGGGGAGAAGGCAATCAGCCCCAGCATTTT
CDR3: CASRGGEGNQPQHF

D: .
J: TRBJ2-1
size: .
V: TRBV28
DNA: TGTGCCAGCAGTTTCGCGGGGTTTGAGCAGTTCTTC
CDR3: CASSFAGFEQFF

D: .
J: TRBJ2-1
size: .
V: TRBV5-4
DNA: TGTGCCAGCAGCTCTGGGGGGAATCTGTACAATGAGCAGTTCTTC
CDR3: CASSSGGNLYNEQFF

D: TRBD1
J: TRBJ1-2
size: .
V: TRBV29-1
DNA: TGCAGCGTTGAGGGCCGGGACAGGGGATCAGGTGGCTACACCTTC
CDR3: CSVEGRDRGSGGYTF